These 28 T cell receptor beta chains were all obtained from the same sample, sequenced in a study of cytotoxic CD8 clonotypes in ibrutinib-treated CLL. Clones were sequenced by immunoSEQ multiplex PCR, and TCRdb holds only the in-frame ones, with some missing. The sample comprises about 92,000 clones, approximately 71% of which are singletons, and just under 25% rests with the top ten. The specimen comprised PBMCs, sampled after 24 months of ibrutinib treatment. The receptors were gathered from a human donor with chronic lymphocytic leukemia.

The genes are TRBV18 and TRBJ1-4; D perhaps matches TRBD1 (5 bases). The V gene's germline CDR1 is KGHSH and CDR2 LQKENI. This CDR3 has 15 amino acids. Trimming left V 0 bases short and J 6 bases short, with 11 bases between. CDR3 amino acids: CASSPPGDLHEKLFF. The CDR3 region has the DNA TGTGCCAGCTCACCACCGGGGGACCTCCATGAAAAACTGTTTTTT.

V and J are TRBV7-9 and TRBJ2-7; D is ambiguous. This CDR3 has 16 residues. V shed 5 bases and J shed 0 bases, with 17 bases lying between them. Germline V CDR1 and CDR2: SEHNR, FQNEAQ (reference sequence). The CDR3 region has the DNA TGTGCCAGCAGCCTCTATAGGACCCGCAGCTCCTACGAGCAGTACTTC. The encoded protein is CASSLYRTRSSYEQYF.

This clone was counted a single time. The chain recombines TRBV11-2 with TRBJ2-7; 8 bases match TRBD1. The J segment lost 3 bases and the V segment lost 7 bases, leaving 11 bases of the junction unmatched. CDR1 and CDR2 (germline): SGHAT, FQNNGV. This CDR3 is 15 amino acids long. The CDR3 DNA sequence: TGTGCCAGCACCAACACAGGAACAGGGGGCTACGAGCAGTACTTC. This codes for CASTNTGTGGYEQYF.

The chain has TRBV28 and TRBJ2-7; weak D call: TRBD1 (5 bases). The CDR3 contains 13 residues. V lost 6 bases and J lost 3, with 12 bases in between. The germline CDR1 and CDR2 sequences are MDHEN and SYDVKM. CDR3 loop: CASSPQGFYEQYF. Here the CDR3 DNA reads TGTGCCAGCAGCCCTCAGGGTTTCTACGAGCAGTACTTC.

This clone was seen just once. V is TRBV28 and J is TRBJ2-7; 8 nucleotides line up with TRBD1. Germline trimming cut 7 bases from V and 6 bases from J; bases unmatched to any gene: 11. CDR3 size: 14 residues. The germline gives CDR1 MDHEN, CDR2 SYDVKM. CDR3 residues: CASTGQGLVAEQYF. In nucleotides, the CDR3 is TGTGCCAGCACCGGACAGGGCTTAGTCGCCGAGCAGTACTTC.

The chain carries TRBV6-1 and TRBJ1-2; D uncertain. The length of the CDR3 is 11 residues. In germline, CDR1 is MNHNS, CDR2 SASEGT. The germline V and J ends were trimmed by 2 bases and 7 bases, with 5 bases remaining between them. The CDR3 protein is CASSERVGYTF. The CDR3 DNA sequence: TGTGCCAGCAGTGAACGGGTTGGCTACACCTTC.

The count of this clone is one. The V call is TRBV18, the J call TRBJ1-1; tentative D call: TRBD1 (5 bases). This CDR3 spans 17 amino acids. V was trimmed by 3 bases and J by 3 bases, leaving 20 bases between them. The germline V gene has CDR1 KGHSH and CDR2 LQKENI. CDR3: CASSPSDGGIRDTEAFF. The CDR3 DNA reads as TGTGCCAGCTCACCCTCGGACGGGGGGATCAGGGACACTGAAGCTTTCTTT.

CDR3 sequence (DNA): TGTGCCATCAGGCCGGGACTAGCGGGAGACGAGCAGTACTTC. Amino acid sequence: CAIRPGLAGDEQYF. The chain employs TRBV10-3 and TRBJ2-7; 14 nucleotides align to TRBD2. Germline values: CDR1 ENHRY, CDR2 SYGVKD. The J segment lost 5 bases and the V segment lost 6 bases, leaving 3 bases of the junction unmatched. The CDR3 sequence is 14 residues long.

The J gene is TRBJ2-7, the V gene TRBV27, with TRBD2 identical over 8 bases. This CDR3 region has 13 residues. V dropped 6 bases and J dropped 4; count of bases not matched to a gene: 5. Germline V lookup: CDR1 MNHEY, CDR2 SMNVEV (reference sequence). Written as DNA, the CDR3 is TGTGCCAGCAGCGATCTAGCGGGTTACGAGCAGTACTTC. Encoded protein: CASSDLAGYEQYF.

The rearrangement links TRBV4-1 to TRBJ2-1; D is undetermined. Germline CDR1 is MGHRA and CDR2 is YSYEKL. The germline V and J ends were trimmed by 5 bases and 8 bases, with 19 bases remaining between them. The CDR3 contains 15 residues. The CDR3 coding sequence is TGCGCCAGCAGCTTCGGGCCGTCCGGCCGGGATGAGCAGTTCTTC. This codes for CASSFGPSGRDEQFF.

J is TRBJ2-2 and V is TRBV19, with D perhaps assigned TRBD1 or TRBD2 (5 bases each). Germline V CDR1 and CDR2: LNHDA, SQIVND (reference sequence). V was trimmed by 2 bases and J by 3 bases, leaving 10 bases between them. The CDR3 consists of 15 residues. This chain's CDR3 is CASSIRQGHTGELFF. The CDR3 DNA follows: TGTGCCAGTAGTATACGGCAGGGACACACCGGGGAGCTGTTTTTT.

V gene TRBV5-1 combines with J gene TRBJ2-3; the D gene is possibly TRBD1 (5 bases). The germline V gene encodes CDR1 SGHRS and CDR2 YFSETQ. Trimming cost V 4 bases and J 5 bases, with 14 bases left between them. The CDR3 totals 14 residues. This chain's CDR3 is CASSRLGPGDTQYF. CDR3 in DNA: TGCGCCAGCAGCCGACTGGGGCCGGGAGATACGCAGTATTTT.

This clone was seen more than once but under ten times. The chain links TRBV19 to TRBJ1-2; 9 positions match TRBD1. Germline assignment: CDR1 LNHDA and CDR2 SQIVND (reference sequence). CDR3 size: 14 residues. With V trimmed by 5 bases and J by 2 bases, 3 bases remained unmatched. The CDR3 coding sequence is TGTGCCAGTAGTTTACAGGGGGCAAACTATGGCTACACCTTC. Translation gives CASSLQGANYGYTF. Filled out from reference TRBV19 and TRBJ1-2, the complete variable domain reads DGGITQSPKYLFRKEGQNVTLSCEQNLNHDAMYWYRQDPGQGLRLIYYSQIVNDFQKGDIAEGYSVSREKKESFPLTVTSAQKNPTAFYLCASSLQGANYGYTFGSGTRLTVV.

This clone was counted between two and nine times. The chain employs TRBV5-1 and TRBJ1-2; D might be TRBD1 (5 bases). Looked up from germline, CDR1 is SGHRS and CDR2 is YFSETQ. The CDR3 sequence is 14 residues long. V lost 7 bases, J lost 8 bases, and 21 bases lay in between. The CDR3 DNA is TGCGCCAGCCGTTCGGGGACCCAAGAGGAAGGCTACACCTTC. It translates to CASRSGTQEEGYTF.

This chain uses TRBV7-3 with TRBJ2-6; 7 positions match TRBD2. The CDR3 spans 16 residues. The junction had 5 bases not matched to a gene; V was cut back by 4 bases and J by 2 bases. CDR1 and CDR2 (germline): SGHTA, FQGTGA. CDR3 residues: CASSSRGGAGANVLTF. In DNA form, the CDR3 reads TGTGCCAGCAGCTCCCGTGGGGGGGCTGGGGCCAACGTCCTGACTTTC.

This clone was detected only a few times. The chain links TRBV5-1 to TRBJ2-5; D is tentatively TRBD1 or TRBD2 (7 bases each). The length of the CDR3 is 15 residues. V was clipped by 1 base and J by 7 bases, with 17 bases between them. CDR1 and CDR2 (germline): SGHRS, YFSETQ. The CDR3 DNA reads TGCGCCAGCAGCTTGCTGGCGGGGGCAGGGGGGACCCAGTACTTC. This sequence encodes CASSLLAGAGGTQYF.

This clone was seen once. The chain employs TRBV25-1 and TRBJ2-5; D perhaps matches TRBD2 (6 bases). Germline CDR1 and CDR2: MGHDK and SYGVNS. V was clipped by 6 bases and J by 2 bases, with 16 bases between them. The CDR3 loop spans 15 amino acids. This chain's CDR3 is CASSAAGAGQETQYF. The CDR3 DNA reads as TGTGCCAGCAGCGCGGCTGGCGCGGGGCAAGAGACCCAGTACTTC.

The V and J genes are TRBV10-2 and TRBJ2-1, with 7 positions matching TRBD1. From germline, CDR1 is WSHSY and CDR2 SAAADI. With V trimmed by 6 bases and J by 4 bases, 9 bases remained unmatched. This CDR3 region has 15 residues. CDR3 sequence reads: CASRGNGQAYNEQFF. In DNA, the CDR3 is TGCGCCAGCAGGGGGAATGGACAGGCATACAATGAGCAGTTCTTC.

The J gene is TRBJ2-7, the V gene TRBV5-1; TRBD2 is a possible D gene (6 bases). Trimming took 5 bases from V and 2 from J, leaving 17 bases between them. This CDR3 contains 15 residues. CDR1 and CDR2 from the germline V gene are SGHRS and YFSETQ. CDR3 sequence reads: CASRSNLALTYEQYF. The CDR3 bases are TGCGCCAGCAGATCCAACCTAGCGTTAACCTACGAGCAGTACTTC.

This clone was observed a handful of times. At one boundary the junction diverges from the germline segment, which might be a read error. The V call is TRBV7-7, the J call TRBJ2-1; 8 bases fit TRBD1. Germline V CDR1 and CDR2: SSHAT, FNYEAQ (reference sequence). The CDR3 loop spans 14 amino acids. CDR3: CASSSGTGNNEQFF. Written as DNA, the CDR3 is TGTGCTAGCAGCTCGGGGACAGGTAACAATGAGCAGTTCTTC.

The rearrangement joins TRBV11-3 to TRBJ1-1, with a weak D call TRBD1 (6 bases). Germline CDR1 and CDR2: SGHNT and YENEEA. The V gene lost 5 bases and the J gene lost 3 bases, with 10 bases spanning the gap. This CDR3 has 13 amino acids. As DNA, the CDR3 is TGTGCCAGCAGCCGACAGGTCGACACTGAAGCTTTCTTT. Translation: CASSRQVDTEAFF.

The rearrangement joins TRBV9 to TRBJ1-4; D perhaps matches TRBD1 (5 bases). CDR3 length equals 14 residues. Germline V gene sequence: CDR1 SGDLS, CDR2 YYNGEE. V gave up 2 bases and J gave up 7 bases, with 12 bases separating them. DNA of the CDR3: TGTGCCAGCAGCGTCGGGACCGAGTCTGAAAAACTGTTTTTT. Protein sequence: CASSVGTESEKLFF.

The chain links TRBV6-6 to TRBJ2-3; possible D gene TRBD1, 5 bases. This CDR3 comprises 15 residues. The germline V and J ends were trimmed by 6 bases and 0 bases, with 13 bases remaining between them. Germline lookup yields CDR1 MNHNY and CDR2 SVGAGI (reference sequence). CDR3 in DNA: TGTGCCAGCAGCGTAGGACACCTTAGCACAGATACGCAGTATTTT. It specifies CASSVGHLSTDTQYF.

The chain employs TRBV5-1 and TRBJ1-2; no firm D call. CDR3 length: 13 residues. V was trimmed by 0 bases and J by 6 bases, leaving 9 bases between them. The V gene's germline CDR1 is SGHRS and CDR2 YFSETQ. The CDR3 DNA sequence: TGCGCCAGCAGCTTGGGCAGTATTAATGGCTACACCTTC. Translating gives CASSLGSINGYTF.

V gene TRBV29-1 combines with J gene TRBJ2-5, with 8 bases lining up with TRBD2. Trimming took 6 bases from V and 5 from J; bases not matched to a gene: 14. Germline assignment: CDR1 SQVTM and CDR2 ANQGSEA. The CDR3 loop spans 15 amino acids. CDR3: CSVLIGGGLGETQYF. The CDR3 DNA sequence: TGCAGCGTGCTTATTGGCGGGGGGCTGGGGGAGACCCAGTACTTC.

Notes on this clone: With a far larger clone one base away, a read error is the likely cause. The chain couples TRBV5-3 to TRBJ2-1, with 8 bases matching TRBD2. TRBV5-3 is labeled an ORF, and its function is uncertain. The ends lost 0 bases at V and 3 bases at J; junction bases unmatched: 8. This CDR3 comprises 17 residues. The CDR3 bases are TGTGCCAGAAGCTTGGGCGGTCTAGCGGGTGTCTACAATGAGCAGTTCTTC. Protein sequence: CARSLGGLAGVYNEQFF.

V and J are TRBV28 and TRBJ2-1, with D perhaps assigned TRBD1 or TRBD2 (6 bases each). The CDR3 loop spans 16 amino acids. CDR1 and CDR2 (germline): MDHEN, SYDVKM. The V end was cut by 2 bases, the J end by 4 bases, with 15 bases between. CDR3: CASSLRPGAGYNEQFF. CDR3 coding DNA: TGTGCCAGCAGTTTAAGGCCGGGGGCAGGGTACAATGAGCAGTTCTTC.

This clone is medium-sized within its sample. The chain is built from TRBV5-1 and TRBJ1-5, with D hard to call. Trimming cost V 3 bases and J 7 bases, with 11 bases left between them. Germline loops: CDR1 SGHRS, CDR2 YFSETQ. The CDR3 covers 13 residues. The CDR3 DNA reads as TGCGCCAGCAGCTCGGCTGAATCCCAGCCCCAGCATTTT. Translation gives CASSSAESQPQHF.